Below, 28 T cell receptor beta chains from the same sample are listed, as sequenced in a study of blood T cell repertoires in COVID-19 (dated by TCRdb to the early 2020s). Library creation used the immunoSEQ multiplex PCR assay. This is the immuneACCESS table as TCRdb keeps it, with only in-frame sequences that have V and J called. A part of the clones is gone; compared with another copy, unresolved V genes explain less than half, and the rest is unexplained. The sample table contains roughly 500,000 clones; only one count was recorded for 75% to 90% of them. The ten largest clones add up to around 8% of the sample. Material: PBMCs or T cells enriched from blood (not recorded which). These TCRs come from a woman aged 60-75 years who had recovered from COVID-19.

This clone came up once. The chain links TRBV6-5 to TRBJ1-1, with a possible D match to TRBD1 (5 bases). The length of the CDR3 is 14 residues. Trimming removed 6 bases at V and 1 base at J, with 12 bases between. Germline V gives CDR1 MNHEY, CDR2 SVGAGI. CDR3 loop: CASSRLTGNTEAFF. DNA of the CDR3: TGTGCCAGCAGCCGCCTTACAGGGAACACTGAAGCTTTCTTT.

This chain uses TRBV18 with TRBJ1-1, with 9 nucleotides matching TRBD1. The germline CDR1 and CDR2 sequences are KGHSH and LQKENI. V lost 5 bases, J lost 3 bases, and 4 bases stayed unmatched. This CDR3 spans 14 amino acids. The CDR3 loop reads CASSTQGADTEAFF. For the CDR3, the DNA is TGTGCCAGCTCAACACAGGGGGCCGACACTGAAGCTTTCTTT.

The gene calls are TRBV11-2 and TRBJ2-3; 14 bases line up with TRBD2. The V gene end was trimmed by 5 bases and the J gene end by 7 bases; junction bases not matched to a gene: 11. CDR1 and CDR2 from the germline V gene are SGHAT and FQNNGV. The CDR3 has 17 residues. The CDR3 protein is CASSPQPGLAGGYTQYF. DNA of the CDR3: TGTGCCAGCAGCCCCCAGCCTGGACTAGCGGGGGGATATACGCAGTATTTT.

This rearrangement joins TRBV7-9 to TRBJ2-1; tentative D call: TRBD2 (6 bases). The CDR3 length is 14 residues. Germline V gene sequence: CDR1 SEHNR, CDR2 FQNEAQ (reference sequence). V gave up 0 bases and J gave up 9 bases, with 12 bases separating them. The CDR3 loop reads CASSLAQREAEQFF. In DNA form, the CDR3 reads TGTGCCAGCAGCTTAGCGCAGAGGGAGGCTGAGCAGTTCTTC.

This clone was seen only once. The V gene is TRBV7-2, the J gene TRBJ1-1; 10 bases line up with TRBD1. CDR3 length: 16 amino acids. Germline V gene data show CDR1 as SGHTA and CDR2 as FQGNSA. After removal of 2 bases from V and 5 bases from J, the junction contained 8 bases not matched to a gene. This CDR3 is CASSLTRDRGTTEAFF. CDR3 in DNA: TGTGCCAGCAGCTTAACCCGGGACAGGGGCACGACTGAAGCTTTCTTT.

This clone was seen only once. The chain couples TRBV18 to TRBJ2-2; 10 bases match TRBD1. Germline V lookup: CDR1 KGHSH, CDR2 LQKENI. Germline trimming cut 1 base from V and 4 bases from J; bases unmatched to any gene: 0. The CDR3 extends over 15 amino acids. CDR3 amino acids: CASSPRTGGTGELFF. The DNA of the CDR3 is TGTGCCAGCTCACCACGGACAGGGGGCACCGGGGAGCTGTTTTTT. The variable domain in full, with the rest retrieved from reference TRBV18 and TRBJ2-2, is NAGVMQNPRHLVRRRGQEARLRCSPMKGHSHVYWYRQLPEEGLKFMVYLQKENIIDESGMPKERFSAEFPKEGPSILRIQQVVRGDSAAYFCASSPRTGGTGELFFGEGSRLTVL.

The chain links TRBV29-1 to TRBJ1-2; tentatively, D is TRBD1 (5 bases). CDR3 size: 15 residues. The germline V and J ends were trimmed by 2 bases and 0 bases, with 13 bases remaining between them. Germline CDR1 SQVTM, CDR2 ANQGSEA. DNA for the CDR3: TGCAGCGTTGAAACCTGGGGCGAGACTAACTATGGCTACACCTTC. Its translation: CSVETWGETNYGYTF.

This clone was recorded once. The gene calls are TRBV2 and TRBJ2-3; TRBD1 matches at 10 bases. V gave up 6 bases and J gave up 6 bases; unmatched junction bases: 9. The CDR3 totals 15 residues. The germline V gene encodes CDR1 SNHLY and CDR2 FYNNEI. The CDR3 bases are TGTGCCAGCAGGTCCGGGACAGGGGTAGGGGATACGCAGTATTTT. This encodes CASRSGTGVGDTQYF.

J is TRBJ1-2 and V is TRBV10-3; no firm D call. Trimming left V 7 bases short and J 0 bases short, with 9 bases between. Germline CDR1 ENHRY, CDR2 SYGVKD. The CDR3 is 13 amino acids. The CDR3 sequence is CAITTAANYGYTF. The DNA of the CDR3 is TGTGCCATCACCACTGCTGCTAACTATGGCTACACCTTC.

The genes are TRBV28 and TRBJ2-3; 10 bases are shared with TRBD1. V was clipped by 3 bases and J by 3 bases; unmatched bases: 6. Looked up from germline, CDR1 is MDHEN and CDR2 is SYDVKM. The CDR3 length is 16 residues. As DNA, the CDR3 is TGTGCCAGCAGTTTCTCCGGGACAGGGGTTACAGATACGCAGTATTTT. Its translation: CASSFSGTGVTDTQYF.

This rearrangement joins TRBV30 to TRBJ1-4; 8 bases fit TRBD1. The CDR3 runs 14 residues. Germline lookup yields CDR1 GTSNPN and CDR2 SVGIG (reference sequence). The trim removed 2 bases at V and 6 bases at J, leaving 5 bases unmatched. CDR3 amino acids: CAWSRTGPDEKLFF. The CDR3, as DNA: TGTGCCTGGAGTCGGACAGGGCCAGATGAAAAACTGTTTTTT.

The V and J genes are TRBV4-2 and TRBJ2-7; tentatively, D is TRBD2 (6 bases). This CDR3 has 15 amino acids. Between the trimmed V and J ends, which lost 1 base and 0 bases, there was a span of 10 bases. Germline lookup yields CDR1 LGHNA and CDR2 YNFKEQ. CDR3 amino acids: CASSQVRGGSYEQYF. CDR3 sequence (DNA): TGTGCCAGCAGCCAAGTGCGGGGTGGCTCCTACGAGCAGTACTTC.

This chain links TRBV19 with TRBJ1-6; the match to TRBD1 covers 7 bases. The junction had 11 bases not matched to a gene; V was cut back by 3 bases and J by 3 bases. The germline V gene has CDR1 LNHDA and CDR2 SQIVND (reference sequence). The CDR3 spans 18 residues. DNA for the CDR3: TGTGCCAGTAGTATGGTAATTGGGACAGAAATCTATAATTCACCCCTCCACTTT. This sequence encodes CASSMVIGTEIYNSPLHF.

This chain joins TRBV13 and TRBJ2-5; weak D call: TRBD1 (6 bases). The germline gives CDR1 PRHDT, CDR2 FYEKMQ (reference sequence). Trimming removed 2 bases from V and 5 bases from J, with 9 bases in between. This CDR3 is built from 13 residues. CDR3 sequence: CASSLNRVETQYF. In DNA, the CDR3 is TGTGCCAGCAGCTTAAACAGGGTTGAGACCCAGTACTTC.

This sequence joins TRBV5-1 and TRBJ1-5; the match to TRBD1 covers 7 bases. CDR1 and CDR2 from the germline V gene are SGHRS and YFSETQ. This CDR3 is 15 amino acids long. Trimming removed 4 bases from V and 7 bases from J; junction bases left unmatched: 11. CDR3 loop: CASSLDGTVGQPQHF. The CDR3 region has the DNA TGCGCCAGCAGCCTAGACGGGACAGTCGGCCAGCCCCAGCATTTT. The whole variable domain, filled in from reference TRBV5-1 and TRBJ1-5, reads KAGVTQTPRYLIKTRGQQVTLSCSPISGHRSVSWYQQTPGQGLQFLFEYFSETQRNKGNFPGRFSGRQFSNSRSEMNVSTLELGDSALYLCASSLDGTVGQPQHFGDGTRLSIL.

This sequence joins TRBV10-1 and TRBJ1-5; a weak D match, TRBD1 (6 bases). The CDR3 length is 14 residues. V lost 4 bases to trimming and J lost 9 bases, with 16 bases between them. Germline CDR1 WNHNN, CDR2 SYGVQD (reference sequence). This chain's CDR3 is CASSVCRGKRPQHF. The CDR3 DNA follows: TGCGCCAGCAGTGTTTGTAGGGGGAAAAGGCCCCAGCATTTT.

The rearrangement joins TRBV7-9 to TRBJ2-2; tentative D call: TRBD1 (6 bases). The CDR3 runs to 16 residues. The ends were cut back, 1 base at V and 5 bases at J, with 14 bases in the middle. CDR1 is SEHNR and CDR2 is FQNEAQ in the germline V gene (reference sequence). CDR3 sequence reads: CASSLVGALGTGELFF. The CDR3 bases are TGTGCCAGCAGCTTAGTGGGGGCACTGGGGACCGGGGAGCTGTTTTTT. Full variable domain (missing parts from reference TRBV7-9 and TRBJ2-2): DTGVSQNPRHKITKRGQNVTFRCDPISEHNRLYWYRQTLGQGPEFLTYFQNEAQLEKSRLLSDRFSAERPKGSFSTLEIQRTEQGDSAMYLCASSLVGALGTGELFFGEGSRLTVL.

The V gene is TRBV3-1 (or the pseudogene TRBV3-2), the J gene TRBJ2-5; 7 nucleotides align to TRBD2. The CDR3 runs to 14 residues. Germline V lookup: CDR1 LGHDT, CDR2 YNNKEL (reference sequence). The V and J ends lost 4 bases and 7 bases, in that order; junction bases with no gene match: 9. CDR3 DNA: TGTGCCAGCAGCCCTGGGGGAGGGCGGGGGACCCAGTACTTC. It translates to CASSPGGGRGTQYF.

The chain carries TRBV21-1 and TRBJ1-5; the table's D call of TRBD1 was not tested on the DNA. TRBV21-1 has pseudogene status. There are 13 residues in the CDR3. The CDR3 DNA reads TGTGCCAGCAGACAGGGTTCTGATCAGCCCCAGCATTTT. Translating it yields CASRQGSDQPQHF.

The chain has TRBV10-3 and TRBJ1-2; maybe TRBD1 (6 bases). Per germline, CDR1 ENHRY and CDR2 SYGVKD. The CDR3 is made up of 15 amino acids. V was cut by 5 bases and J by 2 bases, with 15 bases left in between. The chain's CDR3 is CAISPRTATNYGYTF. CDR3 in DNA: TGTGCCATCAGTCCAAGGACAGCTACGAACTATGGCTACACCTTC.

The chain combines TRBV19 with TRBJ2-7, with D maybe TRBD1 (6 bases). The V gene lost 9 bases and the J gene lost 3 bases, with 18 bases spanning the gap. The CDR3 is made up of 14 amino acids. Germline CDR1 reads LNHDA; CDR2 reads SQIVND (reference sequence). In nucleotides, the CDR3 is TGTGCCAGGAATTTCCGGGACACCTACTACGAGCAGTACGTC. It specifies CARNFRDTYYEQYV.

This chain uses TRBV5-4 with TRBJ1-2; D not certain. The CDR3 covers 16 residues. Germline V gives CDR1 SGHNT, CDR2 YYREEE (reference sequence). The V end was cut by 5 bases, the J end by 4 bases, with 21 bases between. The CDR3 reads CASRLGTTVAAYGYTF. The CDR3 coding sequence is TGTGCCAGCAGGCTCGGTACAACGGTGGCGGCCTATGGCTACACCTTC.

The J gene is TRBJ2-1, the V gene TRBV14, with 9 nucleotides matching TRBD1. The germline V gene has CDR1 SGHDN and CDR2 FVKESK. There are 15 residues in the CDR3. V dropped 6 bases and J dropped 7; count of bases not matched to a gene: 10. The CDR3 spells CASSPTGTGINEQFF. CDR3 bases: TGTGCCAGCAGTCCAACCGGGACAGGGATAAATGAGCAGTTCTTC.

The chain carries TRBV10-2 and TRBJ2-2; TRBD1 matches 7 bases. CDR3 length: 15 residues. Trimming removed 3 bases from V and 4 bases from J; junction bases left unmatched: 5. Germline assignment: CDR1 WSHSY and CDR2 SAAADI. CDR3 protein: CASSDGQARTGELFF. In nucleotides, the CDR3 is TGCGCCAGCAGTGACGGACAGGCCCGCACCGGGGAGCTGTTTTTT.

The chain combines TRBV10-1 with TRBJ2-6, with a weak D call TRBD1 (5 bases). This CDR3 comprises 15 residues. V lost 2 bases, J lost 4 bases, and 9 bases lay in between. Germline V gene lookup returns CDR1 WNHNN and CDR2 SYGVQD (reference sequence). The CDR3 DNA sequence: TGCGCCAGCAGTGAGGGGGCTGCGGGGGCCAACGTCCTGACTTTC. The encoded protein is CASSEGAAGANVLTF.

The rearrangement uses TRBV25-1 and TRBJ1-4; D is undetermined. The V gene lost 5 bases and the J gene lost 0 bases, with 7 bases spanning the gap. The germline gives CDR1 MGHDK, CDR2 SYGVNS. This CDR3 comprises 14 residues. CDR3 sequence (DNA): TGTGCCAGCAGTTCGTATGCAACTAATGAAAAACTGTTTTTT. Translation gives CASSSYATNEKLFF.

V is TRBV3-1 (or the pseudogene TRBV3-2) and J is TRBJ2-2; unclear D gene. V lost 4 bases, J lost 2 bases, and 8 bases lay in between. The CDR3 contains 14 residues. The germline V gene has CDR1 LGHDT and CDR2 YNNKEL (reference sequence). The CDR3 region has the DNA TGTGCCAGCAGCCGAGGCGTCAACACCGGGGAGCTGTTTTTT. It encodes CASSRGVNTGELFF.

This sequence joins TRBV25-1 and TRBJ1-2; no reliable D call. The CDR3 runs to 13 residues. V lost 3 bases and J 1 base, leaving 6 bases between the germline ends. Germline V gives CDR1 MGHDK, CDR2 SYGVNS. The CDR3 coding sequence is TGTGCCAGCAGTGACAGGATTAACTATGGCTACACCTTC. Its protein product is CASSDRINYGYTF.